These T cell receptor beta chains were read from a single sample in a study of blood T cell repertoires in COVID-19. The data were produced by immunoSEQ multiplex PCR, yet TCRdb's version contains in-frame clones alone and is incomplete. The table lists fewer than 350,000 clones, about nine tenths of them singletons. The source material was PBMCs or T cells enriched from blood (not recorded which). These receptors all stem from a young woman with acute COVID-19. CDR3s include the opening cysteine and the closing phenylalanine or tryptophan. A D gene is named only where the DNA matches it firmly. Size tells how often a clone was seen (once, few, many) or the class of an expanded clone, and some rows leave it out.

abundance: -; j_gene: TRBJ2-7; d_gene: TRBD2; v_gene: TRBV5-4; CDR3nt: TGTGCCAGCAGCCCGAGTAGTAGCGGGGACGAGCAGTACTTC; CDR3aa: CASSPSSSGDEQYF
abundance: -; j_gene: TRBJ1-6; d_gene: TRBD1; v_gene: TRBV30; CDR3nt: TGTGCCTGGAGTGTATTGGGACAGACTCCCGGTAATTCACCCCTCCACTTT; CDR3aa: CAWSVLGQTPGNSPLHF
abundance: -; j_gene: TRBJ1-2; d_gene: TRBD1; v_gene: TRBV6-5; CDR3nt: TGTGCCAGCAGATCACAGGGGGACTATGGCTACACCTTC; CDR3aa: CASRSQGDYGYTF
abundance: -; j_gene: TRBJ2-5; d_gene: -; v_gene: TRBV6-5; CDR3nt: TGTGCCAGCAGTTACAAGGGGGATGAGACCCAGTACTTC; CDR3aa: CASSYKGDETQYF
abundance: -; j_gene: TRBJ1-2; d_gene: -; v_gene: TRBV19; CDR3nt: TGTGCCAGTGCCACAGGTCTACATGGCTACACCTTC; CDR3aa: CASATGLHGYTF
abundance: -; j_gene: TRBJ2-7; d_gene: -; v_gene: TRBV10-3; CDR3nt: TGTGCCATCAGTGAAGAGTTTGTCGACGAGCAGTACTTC; CDR3aa: CAISEEFVDEQYF
abundance: once; j_gene: TRBJ1-4; d_gene: -; v_gene: TRBV20-1; CDR3nt: TGCAGTGCTAGTATGGGGGGACATGAAAAACTGTTTTTT; CDR3aa: CSASMGGHEKLFF
abundance: -; j_gene: TRBJ1-4; d_gene: TRBD1; v_gene: TRBV24-1; CDR3nt: TGTGCCACCAGTGGGGGGACAGGGAATTTGGGTGCAACTAATGAAAAACTGTTTTTT; CDR3aa: CATSGGTGNLGATNEKLFF
abundance: -; j_gene: TRBJ2-7; d_gene: TRBD1; v_gene: TRBV4-2; CDR3nt: TGTGCCAGCAGCCCGGATTGGGTGCGGGACAGGACACTTTACGAGCAGTACTTC; CDR3aa: CASSPDWVRDRTLYEQYF
abundance: -; j_gene: TRBJ2-1; d_gene: TRBD1; v_gene: TRBV19; CDR3nt: TGTGCCAGTAGTATAGATCGGTTCGGACAGGGCAATGAGCAGTTCTTC; CDR3aa: CASSIDRFGQGNEQFF
abundance: -; j_gene: TRBJ2-3; d_gene: TRBD2; v_gene: TRBV29-1; CDR3nt: TGCAGCGTTAGGACTAGCGGAACCACAGATACGCAGTATTTT; CDR3aa: CSVRTSGTTDTQYF
abundance: -; j_gene: TRBJ2-7; d_gene: -; v_gene: TRBV6-5; CDR3nt: TGTGCCAGCACACCCCGGGCAGGGGACTACGAGCAGTACTTC; CDR3aa: CASTPRAGDYEQYF
abundance: -; j_gene: TRBJ2-1; d_gene: TRBD2; v_gene: TRBV11-2; CDR3nt: TGTGCCAGCAGCTTAGCCCCCTTCCTACTAGCGGGAGAGCAGTTCTTC; CDR3aa: CASSLAPFLLAGEQFF
abundance: -; j_gene: TRBJ1-1; d_gene: -; v_gene: TRBV30; CDR3nt: TGTGCCTGGAGACACACGGAGGGGACTGAAGCTTTCTTT; CDR3aa: CAWRHTEGTEAFF